One and the same sample provided the 32 T cell receptor beta chains below, sequenced in a study of identical twins. TCRdb processed the 5' RACE reads anew with MiXCR; each CDR3 protein has one entry. The sample consists of 700,000 to 950,000 distinct CDR3 sequences, approximately 13% of them appearing once. This sample also appeared in a second study, on yellow fever vaccine responses in identical twins.

Specimen: PBMCs. The receptors here all came from a woman aged 18-35 years in good health.

The CDR3 here is CASSESVGDEQYF. Here the CDR3 DNA reads TGCGCCAGCAGTGAGTCTGTTGGCGACGAGCAGTACTTC. The V call is TRBV10-1, the J call TRBJ2-7, with no clear D. Germline CDR1 is WNHNN and CDR2 is SYGVQD (reference sequence). The ends were cut back, 0 bases at V and 5 bases at J, with 8 bases in the middle. The CDR3 loop spans 13 amino acids.

This clonotype was observed a handful of times. This rearrangement joins TRBV28 to TRBJ2-1, with 7 bases matching TRBD2. V shed 6 bases and J 12 bases; nucleotides not matched to a gene: 5. Germline V gene lookup returns CDR1 MDHEN and CDR2 SYDVKM. This CDR3 is built from 11 residues. The CDR3 loop reads CASRSGGTQFF. DNA for the CDR3: TGTGCCAGCAGATCGGGGGGAACGCAGTTCTTC.

In its sample, this clonotype was seen many times. The chain has TRBV12-3 or TRBV12-4 and TRBJ1-5; D ambiguous. V lost 1 base to trimming and J lost 6 bases, with 4 bases between them. The CDR3 contains 12 residues. The CDR3 DNA reads as TGTGCCAGCAGTTTAGGGGTTCAGCCCCAGCATTTT. It yields the protein CASSLGVQPQHF.

The CDR3 region has the DNA TGTGCCACCAGTGATTCGACCCATTCCGGGGAGCTGTTTTTT. This gives the protein CATSDSTHSGELFF. This sequence joins TRBV24-1 and TRBJ2-2, with D unresolved. The ends were cut back, 2 bases at V and 6 bases at J, with 9 bases in the middle. There are 14 residues in the CDR3. CDR1 is KGHDR, CDR2 SFDVKD, per germline.

The rearrangement uses TRBV4-1 and TRBJ2-5, with a weak D call TRBD2 (6 bases). This CDR3 has 16 amino acids. Trimming cost V 2 bases and J 1 base, with 14 bases left between them. Germline-derived CDR1 and CDR2 are MGHRA and YSYEKL. This CDR3 is CASSQPRRGTQETQYF. The CDR3 bases are TGCGCCAGCAGCCAACCTAGGCGGGGTACCCAAGAGACCCAGTACTTC.

At least ten counts were recorded for this clonotype. The CDR3, as DNA: TGCAGTGCTAGAGCCTCCCTCTGGGCTAGCGGGGGGAATGAGCAGTTCTTC. Residues: CSARASLWASGGNEQFF. The chain combines TRBV20-1 with TRBJ2-1, with 11 bases matching TRBD2. Germline loops: CDR1 DFQATT, CDR2 SNEGSKA (reference sequence). The CDR3 is made up of 17 amino acids. Trimming removed 1 base from V and 7 bases from J; junction bases left unmatched: 12.

This chain uses TRBV10-3 with TRBJ2-1; D tentatively reads TRBD1 or TRBD2 (5 bases each). From germline, CDR1 is ENHRY and CDR2 SYGVKD. V was trimmed by 3 bases and J by 9 bases, leaving 15 bases between them. The CDR3 has 14 residues. Here the CDR3 DNA reads TGTGCCATCAGTGAAGGTGTCGGGGCCCCTGAGCAGTTCTTC. Translating gives CAISEGVGAPEQFF.

The V gene is TRBV5-1, the J gene TRBJ2-3, with TRBD2 matching 14 bases. V lost 4 bases to trimming and J lost 0 bases; unmatched junction nucleotides: 4. The CDR3 has 17 amino acids. Germline CDR1 SGHRS, CDR2 YFSETQ. DNA for the CDR3: TGCGCCAGCAGCCCCGGGACTAGCGGGAGAAGCACAGATACGCAGTATTTT. Residues: CASSPGTSGRSTDTQYF.

This clonotype turned up a few times. The CDR3 sequence is CASRTGRNTEAFF. CDR3 coding DNA: TGTGCCAGCAGAACTGGACGGAACACTGAAGCTTTCTTT. The chain has TRBV6-1 and TRBJ1-1, with D unclear. The CDR3 loop spans 13 amino acids. With 6 bases removed from V and 1 base from J, the gap between germline ends came to 9 bases. Germline values: CDR1 MNHNS, CDR2 SASEGT.

The V and J genes are TRBV6-1 and TRBJ2-3; D unresolved. Germline V CDR1 and CDR2: MNHNS, SASEGT. Trimming cost V 6 bases and J 2 bases, with 15 bases left between them. The CDR3 is 15 amino acids. The CDR3 reads CASSLDFSTTDTQYF. The CDR3, as DNA: TGTGCCAGCAGCCTAGACTTTTCCACCACAGATACGCAGTATTTT.

There are a few counts of this clonotype. The chain combines TRBV20-1 with TRBJ2-5; 11 bases match TRBD1. Unmatched junction bases numbered 3, after V lost 2 bases and J lost 4 bases. CDR1 DFQATT and CDR2 SNEGSKA come from the germline V gene (reference sequence). The CDR3 spans 14 residues. This chain's CDR3 is CSARWTGGLETQYF. The CDR3 nucleotides are TGCAGTGCTAGATGGACAGGGGGCCTAGAGACCCAGTACTTC.

This clonotype has only a few counts. J is TRBJ2-1 and V is TRBV14, with D perhaps matching TRBD1 (6 bases). Trimming stripped 0 bases from V and 3 bases from J, with 21 bases between. This CDR3 is built from 19 residues. From germline, CDR1 is SGHDN and CDR2 FVKESK. The CDR3, as DNA: TGTGCCAGCAGCCAAGATTGGGGGCTAGCCCAAACCAGCTACAATGAGCAGTTCTTC. Residues: CASSQDWGLAQTSYNEQFF.

This clonotype was detected only a few times. The rearrangement joins TRBV27 to TRBJ1-2; TRBD1 matches at 7 bases. Per germline, CDR1 MNHEY and CDR2 SMNVEV (reference sequence). V shed 4 bases, J shed 4 bases, and the junction held 12 bases outside the gene matches. This CDR3 comprises 16 residues. In DNA, the CDR3 is TGTGCCAGCAGTTCATCCGGGACAGTGTCCCCCTATGGCTACACCTTC. Translation gives CASSSSGTVSPYGYTF.

V and J are TRBV18 and TRBJ1-4; no firm D call. The CDR3 is 13 residues long. Per the germline V gene, CDR1 is KGHSH and CDR2 is LQKENI. The V and J ends lost 0 bases and 7 bases respectively, with 6 bases between them. This CDR3 is CASSPPNFEKLFF. DNA for the CDR3: TGTGCCAGCTCACCACCGAACTTTGAAAAACTGTTTTTT.

The rearrangement joins TRBV3-1 to TRBJ2-1; D possibly uses TRBD1 or TRBD2 (5 bases each). The germline CDR1 and CDR2 sequences are LGHDT and YNNKEL (reference sequence). Trimming pared 4 bases from V and 7 bases from J, leaving 17 bases between. The CDR3 contains 15 residues. CDR3 sequence reads: CASSRGSNWGNEQFF. DNA for the CDR3: TGTGCCAGCAGCCGAGGCAGCAACTGGGGGAATGAGCAGTTCTTC.

The V call is TRBV7-6, the J call TRBJ2-3; the match to TRBD2 covers 7 bases. The junction had 6 bases not matched to a gene; V was cut back by 0 bases and J by 3 bases. The V gene's germline CDR1 is SGHVS and CDR2 FNYEAQ. The CDR3 runs to 16 residues. The CDR3 sequence: CASSLATGRGTDTQYF. The CDR3 nucleotides are TGTGCCAGCAGCTTAGCGACGGGGAGGGGTACAGATACGCAGTATTTT.

This clonotype has just a few counts. The chain carries TRBV4-1 and TRBJ2-7, with a tentative D call TRBD1 (5 bases). The V end lost 0 bases, the J end lost 3 bases, and 12 bases lay between the germline ends. Germline lookup yields CDR1 MGHRA and CDR2 YSYEKL. The CDR3 consists of 15 residues. The CDR3 protein is CASSQDTGHYYEQYV. Written as DNA, the CDR3 is TGCGCCAGCAGCCAAGATACAGGACACTACTACGAGCAGTACGTC.

This clonotype showed up just a few times. The chain is built from TRBV20-1 and TRBJ2-1, with D possibly matching TRBD2 (6 bases). The germline CDR1 and CDR2 sequences are DFQATT and SNEGSKA (reference sequence). The CDR3 contains 16 residues. The germline V and J ends were trimmed by 0 bases and 1 base, with 13 bases remaining between them. CDR3 sequence (DNA): TGCAGTGCTAGAGATCGAGGACTACTATCCTACAATGAGCAGTTCTTC. This sequence encodes CSARDRGLLSYNEQFF.

The rearrangement uses TRBV12-3 or TRBV12-4 and TRBJ2-3; 7 nucleotides agree with TRBD2. This CDR3 comprises 13 residues. Trimming at V came to 5 bases and at J to 8 bases, leaving 7 bases not matched to a gene. The CDR3 sequence is CASSPGLGGTQYF. CDR3 coding DNA: TGTGCCAGCAGTCCAGGACTAGGAGGTACGCAGTATTTT.

This clonotype was picked up many times. V gene TRBV7-9 combines with J gene TRBJ2-1, with D maybe TRBD1 (6 bases). The CDR3 runs to 13 residues. Germline V gives CDR1 SEHNR, CDR2 FQNEAQ (reference sequence). The germline V and J ends were trimmed by 4 bases and 7 bases, with 11 bases remaining between them. The CDR3 DNA follows: TGTGCCAGCAGCTCAACAGGGCGAAATGAGCAGTTCTTC. Residues: CASSSTGRNEQFF. Supplemented by reference TRBV7-9 and TRBJ2-1, the full variable domain reads DTGVSQNPRHKITKRGQNVTFRCDPISEHNRLYWYRQTLGQGPEFLTYFQNEAQLEKSRLLSDRFSAERPKGSFSTLEIQRTEQGDSAMYLCASSSTGRNEQFFGPGTRLTVL.

The chain carries TRBV29-1 and TRBJ2-1; D is undetermined. Trimming left V 4 bases short and J 8 bases short, with 15 bases between. The V gene's germline CDR1 is SQVTM and CDR2 ANQGSEA. The CDR3 has 13 residues. The CDR3 DNA is TGCAGCGTTGCCCCCTCCCCCGGCTATGAGCAGTTCTTC. Translation: CSVAPSPGYEQFF.

This chain uses TRBV12-5 with TRBJ2-1; D assignment may be TRBD1 or TRBD2 (5 bases each). The germline gives CDR1 LGHNT, CDR2 FRNRAP. Trimming shortened V by 2 bases and J by 4 bases, and 9 bases separated the two germline ends. This CDR3 comprises 14 residues. The CDR3 sequence is CASGLQRGYNEQFF. The CDR3 nucleotides are TGTGCTAGTGGTTTGCAGAGGGGTTACAATGAGCAGTTCTTC.

V and J are TRBV19 and TRBJ1-5; 9 nucleotides agree with TRBD1. From germline, CDR1 is LNHDA and CDR2 SQIVND (reference sequence). The junction had 11 bases not matched to a gene; V was cut back by 4 bases and J by 7 bases. This CDR3 spans 16 amino acids. The CDR3 loop reads CASSKTGGGWDQPQHF. The CDR3 DNA is TGTGCCAGTAGTAAGACAGGGGGTGGCTGGGACCAGCCCCAGCATTTT.

This clonotype was counted a few times. The chain employs TRBV27 and TRBJ2-1, with 13 bases aligning to TRBD2. CDR1 and CDR2 (germline): MNHEY, SMNVEV (reference sequence). J was trimmed by 6 bases and V by 4 bases; bases with no gene match: 12. CDR3 length: 18 amino acids. The CDR3, as DNA: TGTGCCAGCAGTTCAAGGACTAGCGGGAGTTTTATCCCCAATGAGCAGTTCTTC. It specifies CASSSRTSGSFIPNEQFF.

In this sample, this clonotype turned up many times. The J gene is TRBJ2-7, the V gene TRBV20-1; 7 bases are a match to TRBD1. V lost 5 bases and J lost 2; bases outside the gene matches: 12. CDR3 length: 15 residues. CDR1 is DFQATT, CDR2 SNEGSKA, per germline (reference sequence). CDR3 bases: TGCAGTGCTCCTCTAGGCGGACAGGTAACCTACGAGCAGTACTTC. It codes for CSAPLGGQVTYEQYF.

The chain combines TRBV5-4 with TRBJ1-4, with D unclear. The V gene's germline CDR1 is SGHNT and CDR2 YYREEE (reference sequence). Trimming cost V 2 bases and J 5 bases, with 10 bases left between them. The CDR3 runs 14 residues. Here the CDR3 DNA reads TGTGCCAGCAGCTTTAATTTGGGGAATGAAAAACTGTTTTTT. Translated, it gives CASSFNLGNEKLFF.

The chain employs TRBV24-1 and TRBJ2-7, with unresolved D. Germline loops: CDR1 KGHDR, CDR2 SFDVKD. V gave up 9 bases and J gave up 3 bases, with 14 bases separating them. The CDR3 length is 13 residues. Here the CDR3 reads CATRHASYYEQYV. For the CDR3, the DNA is TGTGCCACCCGGCATGCATCCTACTACGAGCAGTACGTC.

The chain recombines TRBV20-1 with TRBJ2-1; 14 positions match TRBD2. CDR3 length: 20 amino acids. Germline lookup yields CDR1 DFQATT and CDR2 SNEGSKA (reference sequence). V dropped 3 bases and J dropped 3; count of bases not matched to a gene: 16. The CDR3 DNA sequence: TGCAGTGCTAGCGTCAAGCCCCCGGGACTAGCGGGAGCACACTACAATGAGCAGTTCTTC. This gives the protein CSASVKPPGLAGAHYNEQFF.

This clonotype was counted at least ten times. This chain connects TRBV6-6 to TRBJ2-3; D is unresolved. The germline gives CDR1 MNHNY, CDR2 SVGAGI (reference sequence). The CDR3 runs 13 residues. V gave up 6 bases and J gave up 4 bases, with 11 bases separating them. The CDR3 DNA follows: TGTGCCAGCAGCCAGAAATTCGCAGATACGCAGTATTTT. It is translated as CASSQKFADTQYF.

V gene TRBV7-8 combines with J gene TRBJ2-1; 7 positions match TRBD2. The CDR3 spans 15 residues. Germline values: CDR1 SGHVS, CDR2 FQNEAQ. V shed 4 bases, J shed 4 bases, and the junction held 7 bases outside the gene matches. The CDR3 region is CASSSGASGYNEQFF. CDR3 bases: TGTGCCAGCAGCTCCGGGGCTAGCGGATACAATGAGCAGTTCTTC. Complete variable domain (other parts from reference TRBV7-8 and TRBJ2-1): GAGVSQSPRYKVAKRGQDVALRCDPISGHVSLFWYQQALGQGPEFLTYFQNEAQLDKSGLPSDRFFAERPEGSVSTLKIQRTQQEDSAVYLCASSSGASGYNEQFFGPGTRLTVL.

This clonotype was counted between two and nine times. The rearrangement links TRBV6-2 or TRBV6-3 to TRBJ2-2; TRBD2 matches 14 bases. Germline V gene data show CDR1 as MNHEY and CDR2 as SVGEGT. The CDR3 spans 16 residues. Trimming cost V 5 bases and J 6 bases; bases outside gene matches: 5. The CDR3 here is CASSPEGLAGAGELFF. The CDR3 DNA reads TGTGCCAGCAGTCCAGAGGGACTAGCGGGGGCCGGGGAGCTGTTTTTT.

This clonotype was detected only a few times. The chain has TRBV7-2 and TRBJ2-3, with 11 bases matching TRBD2. Germline values: CDR1 SGHTA, CDR2 FQGNSA. The CDR3 runs to 15 residues. Trimming at V came to 5 bases and at J to 4 bases, leaving 5 bases not matched to a gene. The CDR3 loop reads CASSRSGGASDTQYF. The CDR3 nucleotides are TGTGCCAGCAGCCGTAGCGGGGGGGCCTCAGATACGCAGTATTTT.